The rows below give T cell receptor beta chains drawn from one sample of a study of cytomegalovirus exposure and HLA in healthy donors. Sequencing used immunoSEQ multiplex PCR; TCRdb keeps in-frame clones, though not all of them. The top ten clones hold 1.4% to 1.5% of a sample with more than 110,000 clones, just under 85% of them seen once. The specimen was PBMCs. These receptor sequences come from a man aged 25 to 40 in good health and CMV-seropositive. The CDR3 runs from the conserved cysteine through the conserved F or W. A D gene is named only where the DNA matches it firmly. Where a row states a size, it is once, few, many or the class of an expanded clone; other rows omit it.

j_gene | d_gene | v_gene | abundance | CDR3nt | CDR3aa
TRBJ1-3 | - | TRBV12-5 | - | TGTGCTAGTGGGCTCGGAAGCGGGCCCCTTGGCGGAAACACCATATATTTT | CASGLGSGPLGGNTIYF
TRBJ2-3 | TRBD2 | TRBV2 | - | TGTGCCAGCTCACTAGCGGGGGGCACAGATACGCAGTATTTT | CASSLAGGTDTQYF
TRBJ2-2 | TRBD2 | TRBV6-5 | - | TGTGCCAGCAGTGGGACTAGCGCCGGGGAGCTGTTTTTT | CASSGTSAGELFF
TRBJ1-1 | - | TRBV19 | - | TGTGCCAGTAGTGTGGACAGACCGAACACTGAAGCTTTCTTT | CASSVDRPNTEAFF
TRBJ2-5 | TRBD1 | TRBV5-4 | - | TGTGCCAGCAGCACCGGGACAGGGGGGATGGGAGAGACCCAGTACTTC | CASSTGTGGMGETQYF
TRBJ2-5 | - | TRBV15 | - | TGTGCCACCAGACAGGTATCAGAGACCCAGTACTTC | CATRQVSETQYF
TRBJ2-1 | TRBD2 | TRBV7-9 | - | TGTGCCAGCAGCTCCGGGACTAGCGGGGAGCAGTTCTTC | CASSSGTSGEQFF
TRBJ2-3 | TRBD2 | TRBV7-2 | - | TGTGCCAGCAGCTTAACGACTAGCCCCACAGATACGCAGTATTTT | CASSLTTSPTDTQYF
TRBJ1-4 | TRBD1 | TRBV6-6 | many | TGTGCCAGCAGTTCGGAAGAACAGGGGGCGCCTGAAAAACTGTTTTTT | CASSSEEQGAPEKLFF
TRBJ1-5 | - | TRBV2 | - | TGTGCCAGCAGTGTCGCGACAGTGAGGCAGCCCCAGCATTTT | CASSVATVRQPQHF
TRBJ2-7 | TRBD2 | TRBV7-2 | - | TGTGCCAGCAGTCCCCAGGGCGGGAGCCCCGCCTACGAGCAGTACTTC | CASSPQGGSPAYEQYF
TRBJ1-1 | TRBD1 | TRBV6-5 | - | TGTGCCAGCAGCCTGACAGGGTCTAGCACTGAAGCTTTCTTT | CASSLTGSSTEAFF
TRBJ1-1 | TRBD1 | TRBV19 | once | TGTGCCAGTTCGGGACAGCTACACATGAATACTGAAGCTTTCTTT | CASSGQLHMNTEAFF
TRBJ2-7 | TRBD1 | TRBV7-3 | - | TGTGCCAGCAGCTTAACGGGACAGGGTACGGACGAGCAGTACTTC | CASSLTGQGTDEQYF
TRBJ1-5 | - | TRBV19 | many | TGTGCCAGTAGTATACGTCAAGGGGTGGATCAGCCCCAGCATTTT | CASSIRQGVDQPQHF
TRBJ2-5 | TRBD2 | TRBV19 | - | TGTGCCACCCGATTCGGGCTAGCGGGGAGTGAGACCCAGTACTTC | CATRFGLAGSETQYF
TRBJ1-2 | - | TRBV23-1 | - | TGCGCCAGCAGTCCCCTCGAGGTAAACTATGGCTACACCTTC | CASSPLEVNYGYTF
TRBJ1-4 | - | TRBV28 | - | TGTGCGGGGTCCGACAGTCTGGGGGAAAAACTGTTTTTT | CAGSDSLGEKLFF
TRBJ2-7 | TRBD2 | TRBV28 | - | TGTGCCAGCAGACCGGGACTAGCAGGCTCCTACGAGCAGTACTTC | CASRPGLAGSYEQYF
TRBJ2-3 | TRBD2 | TRBV28 | - | TGTGCCAGCAGCATCCTTACGACTAGCGGGGAACGAGATACGCAGTATTTT | CASSILTTSGERDTQYF
TRBJ2-1 | - | TRBV5-1 | - | TGCGCCAGCAGCTTGACACAGAACAATGAGCAGTTCTTC | CASSLTQNNEQFF
TRBJ1-4 | - | TRBV19 | few | TGTGCCAGTAGTACCGGACAGATTAATGAAAAACTGTTTTTT | CASSTGQINEKLFF
TRBJ1-2 | TRBD1 | TRBV6-4 | - | TGTGCCAGCTCTGACAGGGGATATGGCTACACCTTC | CASSDRGYGYTF
TRBJ1-4 | TRBD1 | TRBV6-5 | - | TGTGCCAGCAGTTACCCCGGGACAGTCGATGAAAAACTGTTTTTT | CASSYPGTVDEKLFF
TRBJ1-5 | - | TRBV15 | - | TGTGCCACCAGCAGAGATGGACAGCCGAATCAGCCCCAGCATTTT | CATSRDGQPNQPQHF
TRBJ1-1 | TRBD1 | TRBV28 | - | TGTGCCAGCAGTTTACCCGACAGGGGGACTGAAGCTTTCTTT | CASSLPDRGTEAFF
TRBJ1-2 | TRBD1 | TRBV13 | - | TGTGCCAGCAGCATTAGGACAGGGGAGAACTATGGCTACACCTTC | CASSIRTGENYGYTF
TRBJ1-4 | TRBD1 | TRBV19 | - | TGTGCCAGTAGTATAGGCGGGACAGGGGGTTATGAAAAACTGTTTTTT | CASSIGGTGGYEKLFF
TRBJ2-6 | TRBD2 | TRBV7-9 | - | TGTGCCAGCAGCTTAGTGGGAGGGCCTGGGGCCAACGTCCTGACTTTC | CASSLVGGPGANVLTF
TRBJ2-3 | - | TRBV7-6 | - | TGTGCCAGCAGCTTAGCTGTAACTGGTACAGATACGCAGTATTTT | CASSLAVTGTDTQYF
TRBJ1-2 | TRBD1 | TRBV27 | - | TGTGCCAGCAGTTCCATAGACAGGGTTTCTACCTTC | CASSSIDRVSTF
TRBJ2-7 | TRBD1 | TRBV4-1 | - | TGCGCCAGCAGCCAGACCCCTGACAGGGGGGCCGAGCAGTACTTC | CASSQTPDRGAEQYF
TRBJ2-1 | - | TRBV6-5 | - | TGTGCCAGCGGAGGCGGGGAGAGCTCCTACAATGAGCAGTTCTTC | CASGGGESSYNEQFF
TRBJ2-7 | TRBD2 | TRBV19 | once | TGTGCCAGTAGTAAACTAGCGACCATGTTCTACGAGCAGTACTTC | CASSKLATMFYEQYF
TRBJ1-1 | - | TRBV19 | - | TGTGCCAGTACCCTAGGTGGGGGGAAGGAAGCTTTCTTT | CASTLGGGKEAFF
TRBJ2-7 | - | TRBV19 | few | TGTGCCAGTAGTATAGCTGGTCTAAACTACGAGCAGTACTTC | CASSIAGLNYEQYF
TRBJ2-7 | TRBD2 | TRBV7-9 | - | TGTGCCAGCAATCCCGGGGGGACCAGGACCCTTACCGAGCAGTACTTC | CASNPGGTRTLTEQYF
TRBJ2-5 | - | TRBV15 | - | TGTGCCACTCGGAGAGGGCTTTATGAGACCCAGTACTTC | CATRRGLYETQYF
TRBJ2-7 | - | TRBV10-1 | few | TGCGCCAAAGGGGAAGAGCAGTACTTC | CAKGEEQYF
TRBJ1-1 | - | TRBV5-6 | few | TGTGCCAGCAGCTTGGTAACGGAGGGCACTGAAGCTTTCTTT | CASSLVTEGTEAFF
TRBJ2-3 | - | TRBV21-1 | - | TGTGCCAGCAGCAACAGCCGGGACAACCGACGAAGCACAGATACGCAGTATTTT | CASSNSRDNRRSTDTQYF
TRBJ2-1 | TRBD2 | TRBV2 | once | TGTGCCAGCAGGGCCGGGACTAGCGCCACCAATGAGCAGTTCTTC | CASRAGTSATNEQFF
TRBJ2-7 | TRBD1 | TRBV5-1 | - | TGCGCCAGCAGCGAAGGGGGTACAGGGGGTTTTGAGCAGTACTTC | CASSEGGTGGFEQYF